A single sample is the source of the 18 T cell receptor beta chains below, sequenced in a study of control samples from healthy donors and cancer patients. The assay was immunoSEQ multiplex PCR, and TCRdb's table has in-frame clones only and misses some. The sample includes tens of thousands of clones, roughly nine tenths of them seen just once. The sequencing input was blood. The receptors derive from a man aged 45-60 years in good health.

This clone was observed once. The chain employs TRBV9 and TRBJ2-5, with 15 bases lining up with TRBD2. Trimming took 4 bases from V and 4 from J; bases not matched to a gene: 2. Looked up from germline, CDR1 is SGDLS and CDR2 is YYNGEE. CDR3 size: 15 residues. The CDR3: CASSRGLAGGETQYF. The CDR3 DNA reads TGTGCCAGCAGCAGGGGACTAGCGGGGGGAGAGACCCAGTACTTC.

The chain uses TRBV27 and TRBJ1-2, with TRBD1 identical over 12 bases. CDR1 and CDR2 (germline): MNHEY, SMNVEV (reference sequence). J gave up 4 bases and V 4 bases, and 13 bases lay outside the gene matches. This CDR3 is 18 amino acids long. The CDR3: CASSSGWGQGAISYGYTF. The CDR3 bases are TGTGCCAGCAGTTCAGGATGGGGACAGGGGGCAATTAGCTATGGCTACACCTTC.

J is TRBJ2-7 and V is TRBV6-5; 8 nucleotides match TRBD1. V lost 6 bases and J lost 2; bases outside the gene matches: 9. CDR1 and CDR2 (germline): MNHEY, SVGAGI. The CDR3 is made up of 15 amino acids. In nucleotides, the CDR3 is TGTGCCAGCAGCGTCCTGGGACAGGAAACCTACGAGCAGTACTTC. Translation: CASSVLGQETYEQYF.

The gene calls are TRBV14 and TRBJ2-1, with D possibly being TRBD1 or TRBD2 (7 bases each). Trimming shortened V by 1 base and J by 4 bases, and 14 bases separated the two germline ends. This CDR3 comprises 16 residues. Germline CDR1 and CDR2: SGHDN and FVKESK. The CDR3, as DNA: TGTGCCAGCAGCCAAGGGTCAGGGGGGGGATACAATGAGCAGTTCTTC. Protein: CASSQGSGGGYNEQFF.

This chain connects TRBV7-8 to TRBJ1-5, with D unresolved. This CDR3 spans 15 amino acids. The germline V gene has CDR1 SGHVS and CDR2 FQNEAQ. V was cut by 4 bases and J by 2 bases, with 12 bases left in between. The CDR3 sequence: CASSSGPGGNQPQHF. The CDR3 DNA is TGTGCCAGCAGCTCCGGCCCGGGCGGCAATCAGCCCCAGCATTTT.

This chain uses TRBV30 with TRBJ2-1; D might be TRBD1 or TRBD2, each matching 5 bases. The V end was cut by 4 bases, the J end by 5 bases, with 9 bases between. This CDR3 is built from 12 residues. Germline CDR1 GTSNPN, CDR2 SVGIG (reference sequence). The CDR3 region is CAWKEGNNEQFF. The CDR3 coding sequence is TGTGCCTGGAAAGAGGGGAACAATGAGCAGTTCTTC.

The chain has TRBV21-1 and TRBJ1-1. TRBV21-1 represents a pseudogene. CDR3 length equals 15 residues. The DNA of the CDR3 is TGTGCCAGCAGCATACTACTCGTTTCGAACACTGAAGCTTTCTTT. Encoded protein: CASSILLVSNTEAFF.

This chain links TRBV11-3 with TRBJ2-5; the D is unclear. The V gene lost 5 bases and the J gene lost 5 bases, with 15 bases spanning the gap. CDR3 length: 14 amino acids. Germline-derived CDR1 and CDR2 are SGHNT and YENEEA. The chain's CDR3 is CASSPGPAKETQYF. CDR3 nucleotide sequence: TGTGCCAGCAGCCCAGGACCCGCGAAGGAGACCCAGTACTTC.

The V gene is TRBV27, the J gene TRBJ2-5; 7 bases agree with TRBD1. V lost 5 bases to trimming and J lost 5 bases; unmatched junction nucleotides: 11. The CDR3 is made up of 15 amino acids. Germline V gene sequence: CDR1 MNHEY, CDR2 SMNVEV (reference sequence). The DNA of the CDR3 is TGTGCCAGCAGTGCCCAGACAGGGAAGTGGGAGACCCAGTACTTC. Its translation is CASSAQTGKWETQYF.

V and J are TRBV11-3 and TRBJ1-2, with a weak D call TRBD1 (6 bases). The CDR3 covers 14 residues. Trimming left V 7 bases short and J 7 bases short, with 19 bases between. From germline, CDR1 is SGHNT and CDR2 YENEEA. CDR3 sequence: CASNPTEGVFGYTF. DNA of the CDR3: TGTGCCAGCAACCCCACAGAGGGGGTCTTTGGCTACACCTTC.

This sequence joins TRBV4-1 and TRBJ2-7, with D uncertain. Trimming cost V 0 bases and J 3 bases, with 9 bases left between them. The CDR3 has 14 amino acids. Germline CDR1 MGHRA, CDR2 YSYEKL. The CDR3 here is CASSQEGRLYEQYF. The CDR3 coding sequence is TGCGCCAGCAGCCAAGAGGGCAGGCTCTACGAGCAGTACTTC.

The CDR3 coding sequence is TGTGCCAGCAGCGTAGGGGCCCTAGGGGGCAATGAGCAGTTCTTC. Its translation is CASSVGALGGNEQFF. This rearrangement joins TRBV9 to TRBJ2-1; TRBD1 might be the D (6 bases). The germline gives CDR1 SGDLS, CDR2 YYNGEE. The V gene lost 0 bases and the J gene lost 6 bases, with 13 bases spanning the gap. The length of the CDR3 is 15 residues.

This clone has just one count. The gene calls are TRBV14 and TRBJ1-3; D ambiguous. CDR1 is SGHDN and CDR2 is FVKESK in the germline V gene. The CDR3 is made up of 15 amino acids. Trimming cost V 2 bases and J 1 base, with 9 bases left between them. The CDR3: CASSQSLGSGNTIYF. CDR3 nucleotide sequence: TGTGCCAGCAGCCAATCTTTGGGGTCTGGAAACACCATATATTTT.

The rearrangement uses TRBV19 and TRBJ1-1; 8 bases fit TRBD1. CDR3 length: 14 residues. Germline assignment: CDR1 LNHDA and CDR2 SQIVND (reference sequence). J gave up 3 bases and V 1 base, and 1 base lay outside the gene matches. This CDR3 is CASSIGRGHTEAFF. DNA of the CDR3: TGTGCCAGTAGTATAGGCAGGGGGCACACTGAAGCTTTCTTT.

The CDR3 spells CASSIDRGQETQYF. CDR3 DNA sequence: TGTGCCAGTAGTATAGACAGGGGGCAAGAGACCCAGTACTTC. V usage is TRBV19 and J usage is TRBJ2-5; 7 positions agree with TRBD1. V shed 0 bases, J shed 2 bases, and the junction held 0 bases outside the gene matches. This CDR3 has 14 residues. Per the germline V gene, CDR1 is LNHDA and CDR2 is SQIVND (reference sequence).

J is TRBJ2-5 and V is TRBV4-2, with D perhaps being TRBD1 or TRBD2 (6 bases each). V shed 1 base and J shed 4 bases, with 10 bases lying between them. The CDR3 is 14 amino acids. Germline CDR1 and CDR2: LGHNA and YNFKEQ. The CDR3 loop is CASSQGGAGETQYF. The CDR3 bases are TGTGCCAGCAGCCAAGGGGGGGCGGGAGAGACCCAGTACTTC.

This rearrangement joins TRBV11-1 to TRBJ2-7, with D possibly being TRBD1 or TRBD2 (5 bases each). The germline CDR1 and CDR2 sequences are SGHAT and FQDESV (reference sequence). Trimming took 5 bases from V and 0 from J, leaving 14 bases between them. The CDR3 has 15 residues. The CDR3 DNA is TGTGCCAGCAGCCGTTCCCGGGACCCCTCCTACGAGCAGTACTTC. It translates to CASSRSRDPSYEQYF.

V usage is TRBV14 and J usage is TRBJ2-5; 9 positions match TRBD1. The V gene's germline CDR1 is SGHDN and CDR2 FVKESK. CDR3 length equals 15 residues. The junction had 7 bases not matched to a gene; V was cut back by 3 bases and J by 5 bases. CDR3 nucleotides: TGTGCCAGCAGCCAGATGGGACAGGGTTTGGAGACCCAGTACTTC. Its translation is CASSQMGQGLETQYF.